One and the same sample provided the 29 T cell receptor beta chains below, sequenced in a study of neurological immune-mediated disorders. TCRdb reprocessed the 5' RACE reads with MiXCR, giving one entry per CDR3 protein. The table has under 70,000 distinct CDR3 sequences, approximately 3.5% seen once. Sequenced material: PBMCs. The receptors here all came from a woman between 25 and 40 years old with multiple sclerosis.

The table lists this clonotype with many counts. V and J are TRBV10-3 and TRBJ1-5; D call uncertain. V lost 5 bases and J lost 6, with 11 bases in between. CDR3 length: 13 amino acids. CDR1 is ENHRY, CDR2 SYGVKD, per germline. CDR3: CAISSNVVQPQHF. The CDR3 DNA is TGTGCCATCAGTTCCAACGTGGTTCAGCCCCAGCATTTT.

The sample holds many counts of this clonotype. This chain joins TRBV3-1 and TRBJ1-5; D not resolved. This CDR3 contains 14 residues. The ends were cut back, 6 bases at V and 7 bases at J, with 16 bases in the middle. Germline V gene sequence: CDR1 LGHDT, CDR2 YNNKEL (reference sequence). The CDR3 loop is CASSQVGTGQPQHF. For the CDR3, the DNA is TGTGCCAGCAGTCAGGTGGGTACGGGACAGCCCCAGCATTTT. Drawing the rest from reference TRBV3-1 and TRBJ1-5, the complete variable domain is DTAVSQTPKYLVTQMGNDKSIKCEQNLGHDTMYWYKQDSKKFLKIMFSYNNKELIINETVPNRFSPKSPDKAHLNLHINSLELGDSAVYFCASSQVGTGQPQHFGDGTRLSIL.

This clonotype was picked up a small number of times. CDR3 in amino acids: CAISEASGGAPGANVLTF. The CDR3 DNA is TGTGCCATCAGTGAGGCTAGCGGGGGGGCCCCTGGGGCCAACGTCCTGACTTTC. This chain connects TRBV10-3 to TRBJ2-6; 12 positions match TRBD2. The germline CDR1 and CDR2 sequences are ENHRY and SYGVKD. The CDR3 runs 18 residues. V trimming: 2 bases; J trimming: 2 bases; junction bases outside the gene matches: 4.

This clonotype was seen ten or more times. This rearrangement joins TRBV9 to TRBJ2-3; D is unresolved. The CDR3 has 15 amino acids. Trimming took off 0 bases at V and 3 bases at J, with 11 bases between the two ends. The germline gives CDR1 SGDLS, CDR2 YYNGEE. Written as DNA, the CDR3 is TGTGCCAGCAGCGTAGATCCGCGCTCGACAGATACGCAGTATTTT. This codes for CASSVDPRSTDTQYF.

This clonotype was seen at least ten times. The gene calls are TRBV27 and TRBJ1-2; 8 bases line up with TRBD1. The germline V gene has CDR1 MNHEY and CDR2 SMNVEV (reference sequence). The trim removed 2 bases at V and 7 bases at J, leaving 3 bases unmatched. This CDR3 contains 13 residues. The CDR3 is CASSLGQGGGYTF. In DNA, the CDR3 is TGTGCCAGCAGTTTAGGACAGGGAGGTGGCTACACCTTC.

Concerning this clonotype itself: Possible read error: a much larger clone is one base away. This chain joins TRBV5-1 and TRBJ1-1, with TRBD1 as a possible D gene (6 bases). This CDR3 has 14 amino acids. Between the trimmed V and J ends, which lost 0 bases and 7 bases, there was a span of 13 bases. Germline V lookup: CDR1 SGHRS, CDR2 YFSETQ. CDR3 region: CASSLASKGGEAFF. The CDR3, as DNA: TGCGCCAGCAGCTTGGCTAGTAAGGGGGGTGAAGCTTTCTTT.

This clonotype was counted many times. V gene TRBV29-1 combines with J gene TRBJ2-1; 7 bases fit TRBD2. In germline, CDR1 is SQVTM, CDR2 ANQGSEA. V shed 6 bases, J shed 6 bases, and the junction held 5 bases outside the gene matches. The CDR3 has 12 amino acids. The CDR3 loop is CSVGDYLNEQFF. CDR3 DNA: TGCAGCGTAGGGGACTACCTCAATGAGCAGTTCTTC.

There are many counts of this clonotype. The chain has TRBV5-1 and TRBJ2-1, with TRBD2 matching 15 bases. The CDR3 has 16 residues. The germline gives CDR1 SGHRS, CDR2 YFSETQ. The V and J ends lost 1 base and 7 bases, in that order; junction bases with no gene match: 3. The CDR3 coding sequence is TGCGCCAGCAGCTTGCCGGGGACTAGCGGGAGGAATGAGCAGTTCTTC. Protein: CASSLPGTSGRNEQFF.

This clonotype was observed many times. The chain couples TRBV5-1 to TRBJ1-6; perhaps TRBD1 as D (6 bases). Germline V lookup: CDR1 SGHRS, CDR2 YFSETQ. The CDR3 contains 15 residues. Trimming pared 0 bases from V and 10 bases from J, leaving 14 bases between. CDR3 nucleotides: TGCGCCAGCAGCTTGGGGGAGGGGGTTTCCTCACCCCTCCACTTT. The encoded protein is CASSLGEGVSSPLHF.

This clonotype appeared many times. The chain uses TRBV9 and TRBJ2-3, with D possibly TRBD1 on 6 matching bases. The germline V gene has CDR1 SGDLS and CDR2 YYNGEE. The CDR3 totals 14 residues. V lost 2 bases to trimming and J lost 1 base, with 8 bases between them. CDR3 sequence reads: CASSVRTGTDTQYF. As DNA, the CDR3 is TGTGCCAGCAGCGTCCGGACAGGCACAGATACGCAGTATTTT.

There are many counts of this clonotype. The rearrangement uses TRBV5-8 and TRBJ2-1; D gene uncertain. The CDR3 extends over 12 amino acids. Germline V CDR1 and CDR2: SGHTS, YDEGEE. V lost 0 bases and J lost 8, with 6 bases in between. In nucleotides, the CDR3 is TGTGCCAGCAGCTTGGTTGGGTATGAGCAGTTCTTC. It translates to CASSLVGYEQFF.

This chain joins TRBV6-5 and TRBJ2-7, with 7 bases that match TRBD2. V lost 5 bases to trimming and J lost 4 bases; unmatched junction nucleotides: 23. Germline V gives CDR1 MNHEY, CDR2 SVGAGI. The CDR3 contains 19 residues. CDR3 in DNA: TGTGCCAGCAGTGCATTCGGCCCACGAGCGGGATTAGCCCCGTACGAGCAGTACTTC. As protein: CASSAFGPRAGLAPYEQYF.

This clonotype was observed many times. This chain uses TRBV7-9 with TRBJ2-5, with 11 bases fitting TRBD2. There are 17 residues in the CDR3. V shed 1 base and J 3 bases; nucleotides not matched to a gene: 7. Germline-derived CDR1 and CDR2 are SEHNR and FQNEAQ (reference sequence). This chain's CDR3 is CASSLGLPSGGKETQYF. As DNA, the CDR3 is TGTGCCAGCAGCTTAGGTTTGCCTAGCGGGGGGAAAGAGACCCAGTACTTC.

The sample holds many counts of this clonotype. This rearrangement joins TRBV12-3 or TRBV12-4 to TRBJ1-2; D perhaps matches TRBD1 (5 bases). There are 15 residues in the CDR3. The V and J ends lost 3 bases and 8 bases respectively, with 19 bases between them. DNA for the CDR3: TGTGCCAGCAGTTTTCTTAATCAGGGCCTTGACGGCTACACCTTC. Protein product: CASSFLNQGLDGYTF.

This clonotype was seen repeatedly, ten times or more. The CDR3, as DNA: TGTGCCAGCAGCTTGACGGGGGCCGGGGAGCTGTTTTTT. It yields the protein CASSLTGAGELFF. This chain connects TRBV5-5 to TRBJ2-2, with D possibly matching TRBD2 (6 bases). Trimming shortened V by 1 base and J by 6 bases, and 7 bases separated the two germline ends. The germline gives CDR1 SGHKS, CDR2 YYEKEE (reference sequence). CDR3 length equals 13 residues.

The table lists this clonotype with many counts. V gene TRBV5-1 combines with J gene TRBJ1-2; 9 bases match TRBD1. V gave up 4 bases and J gave up 2 bases; unmatched junction bases: 6. This CDR3 has 15 residues. Germline lookup yields CDR1 SGHRS and CDR2 YFSETQ. In DNA form, the CDR3 reads TGCGCCAGCAGCAAGCCCGGGACAGGGAACTATGGCTACACCTTC. Its protein product is CASSKPGTGNYGYTF.

This clonotype has ten or more counts. CDR3 bases: TGCGCCAGCAGCCCTGGGGGCGGCGCTGAAGCTTTCTTT. It translates to CASSPGGGAEAFF. The gene calls are TRBV5-1 and TRBJ1-1; TRBD1 is a possible D gene (6 bases). V was clipped by 4 bases and J by 6 bases, with 13 bases between them. Germline assignment: CDR1 SGHRS and CDR2 YFSETQ. This CDR3 has 13 amino acids. The whole variable domain, filled in from reference TRBV5-1 and TRBJ1-1, reads KAGVTQTPRYLIKTRGQQVTLSCSPISGHRSVSWYQQTPGQGLQFLFEYFSETQRNKGNFPGRFSGRQFSNSRSEMNVSTLELGDSALYLCASSPGGGAEAFFGQGTRLTVV.

This clonotype was detected many times. The V gene is TRBV7-2, the J gene TRBJ2-3; the match to TRBD2 covers 16 bases. J gave up 3 bases and V 5 bases, and 8 bases lay outside the gene matches. CDR3 length: 18 residues. The V gene's germline CDR1 is SGHTA and CDR2 FQGNSA. The CDR3 bases are TGTGCCAGCAGCCTCACCGGGACTAGCGGGAGGGAGACAGATACGCAGTATTTT. Its translation is CASSLTGTSGRETDTQYF.

This clonotype occurred many times. V and J are TRBV5-1 and TRBJ1-6; TRBD1 agrees at 8 bases. This CDR3 spans 15 amino acids. Germline CDR1 is SGHRS and CDR2 is YFSETQ. Trimming at V came to 0 bases and at J to 9 bases, leaving 5 bases not matched to a gene. In DNA, the CDR3 is TGCGCCAGCAGCTTGGAGGACAGGGACGCTTCACCCCTCCACTTT. This encodes CASSLEDRDASPLHF. The variable domain in full, completed from reference TRBV5-1 and TRBJ1-6, reads KAGVTQTPRYLIKTRGQQVTLSCSPISGHRSVSWYQQTPGQGLQFLFEYFSETQRNKGNFPGRFSGRQFSNSRSEMNVSTLELGDSALYLCASSLEDRDASPLHFGNGTRLTVT.

This clonotype was counted ten times or more. The chain couples TRBV4-2 to TRBJ2-3; the match to TRBD2 covers 11 bases. The length of the CDR3 is 18 residues. Looked up from germline, CDR1 is LGHNA and CDR2 is YNFKEQ. With 0 bases clipped from V and 4 bases from J, the junction kept 9 bases outside the gene matches. CDR3 region: CASSQELTSGGRPDTQYF. The CDR3 DNA reads TGTGCCAGCAGCCAAGAACTTACTAGCGGGGGAAGGCCAGATACGCAGTATTTT.

This clonotype has a count of ten or more. V and J are TRBV7-2 and TRBJ2-6; the D is unclear. V lost 8 bases to trimming and J lost 1 base, with 3 bases between them. The CDR3 spans 12 residues. Germline V gene lookup returns CDR1 SGHTA and CDR2 FQGNSA. CDR3 DNA sequence: TGTGCCAGCCTTTCTGGGGCCAACGTCCTGACTTTC. Translation gives CASLSGANVLTF.

In this sample, this clonotype turned up a few times. V and J are TRBV20-1 and TRBJ1-5; D gene ambiguous. The V and J ends lost 2 bases and 5 bases respectively, with 4 bases between them. CDR3 size: 11 residues. Per the germline V gene, CDR1 is DFQATT and CDR2 is SNEGSKA (reference sequence). The CDR3, as DNA: TGCAGTGCTAGAACCGATCAGCCCCAGCATTTT. Translated, it gives CSARTDQPQHF.

In this sample, this clonotype turned up many times. J is TRBJ1-2 and V is TRBV6-6, with D uncertain. CDR1 is MNHNY and CDR2 is SVGAGI in the germline V gene (reference sequence). Between the trimmed V and J ends, which lost 7 bases and 5 bases, there was a span of 23 bases. The CDR3 totals 16 residues. The CDR3, as DNA: TGTGCCAGCACCGGATTCGAGGTTCGCGGTTTATATGGCTACACCTTC. This sequence encodes CASTGFEVRGLYGYTF.

The chain combines TRBV7-2 with TRBJ1-2; the match to TRBD1 covers 7 bases. CDR1 and CDR2 (germline): SGHTA, FQGNSA. The CDR3 extends over 15 amino acids. With 5 bases clipped from V and 3 bases from J, the junction kept 9 bases outside the gene matches. The CDR3 here is CASSPYRGRDYGYTF. CDR3 coding DNA: TGTGCCAGCAGCCCGTACAGGGGTAGGGACTATGGCTACACCTTC.

This clonotype was found many times. V usage is TRBV5-5 and J usage is TRBJ1-1; D remains ambiguous. The germline V gene encodes CDR1 SGHKS and CDR2 YYEKEE (reference sequence). The CDR3 runs 13 residues. V was clipped by 3 bases and J by 0 bases, with 6 bases between them. For the CDR3, the DNA is TGTGCCAGCAGCTCCAACATGAACACTGAAGCTTTCTTT. Its translation is CASSSNMNTEAFF.

There are a few counts of this clonotype. One base away lies a much larger clone, so this may be a sequencing read error. V usage is TRBV3-1 and J usage is TRBJ1-1; D not resolved. The CDR3 has 13 residues. Germline CDR1 reads LGHDT; CDR2 reads YNNKEL (reference sequence). The V end was cut by 1 base, the J end by 12 bases, with 15 bases between. CDR3 bases: TGTGCCAGCAGCCAAGCAAACAGAGAACAAACTTTCTTT. This translates into CASSQANREQTFF.

This clonotype was seen repeatedly, ten times or more. The genes are TRBV7-6 and TRBJ2-7; TRBD2 aligns across 10 bases. The trim removed 5 bases at V and 5 bases at J, leaving 6 bases unmatched. This CDR3 is built from 14 residues. Germline CDR1 SGHVS, CDR2 FNYEAQ. In DNA form, the CDR3 reads TGTGCCAGCAGCCCAGTAGCGGGGGGAAACGAGCAGTACTTC. Translation: CASSPVAGGNEQYF.

This clonotype appeared many times. CDR3 nucleotide sequence: TGCGCCAGCAACAGAGGACAGATGAACACTGAAGCTTTCTTT. Protein sequence: CASNRGQMNTEAFF. V usage is TRBV5-1 and J usage is TRBJ1-1; the D gene is possibly TRBD1 (6 bases). Trimming cost V 6 bases and J 0 bases, with 12 bases left between them. The CDR3 totals 14 residues. Germline V gene sequence: CDR1 SGHRS, CDR2 YFSETQ.

In regard to this clonotype: This may come from a read error, since a much larger clone is one base off. This is likely a read error, given that the CDR3 carries no conserved phenylalanine or tryptophan at its end. Because the CDR3's place on the DNA is in doubt, the DNA is left out and the CDR3 is given as listed by TCRdb. This chain joins TRBV12-3 or TRBV12-4 and TRBJ1-5. The CDR3 is 12 residues long, counting both termini. The CDR3 sequence: CASSLGYQPQNI.